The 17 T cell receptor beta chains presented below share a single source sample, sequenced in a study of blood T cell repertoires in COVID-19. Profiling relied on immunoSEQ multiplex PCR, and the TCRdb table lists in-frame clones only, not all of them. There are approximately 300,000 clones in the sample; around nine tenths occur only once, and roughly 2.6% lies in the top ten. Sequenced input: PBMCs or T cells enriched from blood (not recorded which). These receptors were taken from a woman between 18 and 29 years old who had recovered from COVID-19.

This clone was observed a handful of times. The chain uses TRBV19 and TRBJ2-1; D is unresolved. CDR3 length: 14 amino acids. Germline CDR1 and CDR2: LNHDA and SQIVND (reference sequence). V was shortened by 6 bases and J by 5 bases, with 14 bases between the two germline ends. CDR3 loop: CASSTRELNNEQFF. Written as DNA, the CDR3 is TGTGCCAGTAGCACCCGTGAACTTAACAATGAGCAGTTCTTC.

The CDR3 DNA is TGTGCCAGCAGCCCCCGACCGGGGGATACGCAGTATTTT. Its translation is CASSPRPGDTQYF. The chain joins TRBV7-3 to TRBJ2-3, with D tentatively TRBD2 (5 bases). Per the germline V gene, CDR1 is SGHTA and CDR2 is FQGTGA. The V gene lost 5 bases and the J gene lost 6 bases, with 12 bases spanning the gap. The CDR3 contains 13 residues.

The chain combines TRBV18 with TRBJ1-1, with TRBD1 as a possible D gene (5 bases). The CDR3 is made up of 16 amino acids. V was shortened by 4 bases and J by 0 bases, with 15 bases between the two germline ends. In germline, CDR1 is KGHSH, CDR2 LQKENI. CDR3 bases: TGTGCCAGCTCACTACATGTTGACAGTGTGAACACTGAAGCTTTCTTT. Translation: CASSLHVDSVNTEAFF.

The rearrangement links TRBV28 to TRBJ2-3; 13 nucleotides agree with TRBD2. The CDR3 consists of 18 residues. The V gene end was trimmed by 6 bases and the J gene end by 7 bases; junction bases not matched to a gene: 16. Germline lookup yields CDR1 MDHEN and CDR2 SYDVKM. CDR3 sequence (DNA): TGTGCCAGCAGCATACTAGCGGGAGGGCCTGGGGGAGGGTATACGCAGTATTTT. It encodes CASSILAGGPGGGYTQYF.

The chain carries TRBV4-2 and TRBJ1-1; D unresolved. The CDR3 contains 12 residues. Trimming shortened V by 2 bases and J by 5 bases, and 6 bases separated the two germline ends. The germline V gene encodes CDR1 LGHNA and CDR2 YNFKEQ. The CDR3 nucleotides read TGTGCCAGCAGCCAATATCGGACTGAAGCTTTCTTT. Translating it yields CASSQYRTEAFF.

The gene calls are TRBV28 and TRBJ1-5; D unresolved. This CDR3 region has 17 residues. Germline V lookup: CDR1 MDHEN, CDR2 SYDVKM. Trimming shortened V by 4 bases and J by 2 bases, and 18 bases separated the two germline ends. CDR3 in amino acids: CASSYPLVVEGNQPQHF. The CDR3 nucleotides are TGTGCCAGCAGTTACCCCCTAGTGGTTGAAGGCAATCAGCCCCAGCATTTT. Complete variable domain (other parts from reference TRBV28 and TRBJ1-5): DVKVTQSSRYLVKRTGEKVFLECVQDMDHENMFWYRQDPGLGLRLIYFSYDVKMKEKGDIPEGYSVSREKKERFSLILESASTNQTSMYLCASSYPLVVEGNQPQHFGDGTRLSIL.

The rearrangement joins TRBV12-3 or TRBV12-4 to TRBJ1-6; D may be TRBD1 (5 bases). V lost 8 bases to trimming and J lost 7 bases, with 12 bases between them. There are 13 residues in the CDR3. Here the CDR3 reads CASQGAGNSPLHF. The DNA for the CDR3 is TGTGCCAGCCAAGGGGCAGGGAATTCACCCCTCCACTTT.

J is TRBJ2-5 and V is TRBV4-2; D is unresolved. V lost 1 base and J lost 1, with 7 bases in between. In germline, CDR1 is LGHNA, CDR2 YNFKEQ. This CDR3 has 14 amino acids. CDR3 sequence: CASSQGGSQETQYF. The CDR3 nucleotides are TGTGCCAGCAGCCAAGGCGGTTCCCAAGAGACCCAGTACTTC.

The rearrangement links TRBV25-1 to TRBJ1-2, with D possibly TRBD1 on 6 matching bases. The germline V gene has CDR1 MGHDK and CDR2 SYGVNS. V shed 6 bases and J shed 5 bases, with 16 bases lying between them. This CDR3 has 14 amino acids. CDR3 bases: TGTGCCAGCAGCGAGGCGGGGGGCTGGTATGGCTACACCTTC. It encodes CASSEAGGWYGYTF.

The CDR3 sequence: CASSLIPGTQYGYTF. The DNA for the CDR3 is TGTGCCAGCAGCCTAATCCCCGGGACACAATATGGCTACACCTTC. The chain recombines TRBV7-2 with TRBJ1-2; TRBD1 is a possible D gene (6 bases). The length of the CDR3 is 15 residues. The V gene lost 5 bases and the J gene lost 5 bases, with 18 bases spanning the gap. Germline lookup yields CDR1 SGHTA and CDR2 FQGNSA.

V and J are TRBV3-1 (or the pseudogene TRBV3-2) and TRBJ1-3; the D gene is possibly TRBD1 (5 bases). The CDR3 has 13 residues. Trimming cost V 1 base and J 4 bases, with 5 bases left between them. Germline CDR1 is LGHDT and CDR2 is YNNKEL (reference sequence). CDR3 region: CASSQGQGNTIYF. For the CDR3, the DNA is TGTGCCAGCAGCCAAGGACAGGGAAACACCATATATTTT.

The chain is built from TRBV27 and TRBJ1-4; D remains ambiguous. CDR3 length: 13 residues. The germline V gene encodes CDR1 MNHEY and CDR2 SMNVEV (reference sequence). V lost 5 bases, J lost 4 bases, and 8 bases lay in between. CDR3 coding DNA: TGTGCCAGCAGTAGGCCGGGTAATGAAAAACTGTTTTTT. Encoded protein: CASSRPGNEKLFF.

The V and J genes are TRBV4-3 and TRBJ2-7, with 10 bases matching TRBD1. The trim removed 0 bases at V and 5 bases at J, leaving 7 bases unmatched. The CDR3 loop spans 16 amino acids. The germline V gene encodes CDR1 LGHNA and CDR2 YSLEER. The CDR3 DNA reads TGCGCCAGCAGCCAAGATCGCCCGGGACAGGGGCACGAGCAGTACTTC. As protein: CASSQDRPGQGHEQYF.

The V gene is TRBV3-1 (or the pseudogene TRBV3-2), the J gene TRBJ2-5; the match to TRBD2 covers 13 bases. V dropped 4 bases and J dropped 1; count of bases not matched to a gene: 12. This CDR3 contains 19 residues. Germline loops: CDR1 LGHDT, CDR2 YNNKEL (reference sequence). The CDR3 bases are TGTGCCAGCAGCCTACTAGCGGGGGGGCTTTCCCCCGTCCAAGAGACCCAGTACTTC. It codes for CASSLLAGGLSPVQETQYF.

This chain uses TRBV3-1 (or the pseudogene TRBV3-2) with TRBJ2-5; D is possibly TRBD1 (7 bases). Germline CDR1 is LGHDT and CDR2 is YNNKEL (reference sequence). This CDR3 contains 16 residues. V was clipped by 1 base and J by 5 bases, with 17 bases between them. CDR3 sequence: CASSQVQQGRLETQYF. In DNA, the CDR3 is TGTGCCAGCAGCCAAGTTCAACAGGGGAGGCTGGAGACCCAGTACTTC.

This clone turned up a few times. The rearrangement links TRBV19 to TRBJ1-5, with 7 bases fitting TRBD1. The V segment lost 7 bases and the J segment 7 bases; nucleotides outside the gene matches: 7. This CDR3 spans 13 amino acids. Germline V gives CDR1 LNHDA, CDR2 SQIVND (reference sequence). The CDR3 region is CASTPDRVQPQHF. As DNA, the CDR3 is TGTGCCAGTACCCCTGACAGGGTGCAGCCCCAGCATTTT.

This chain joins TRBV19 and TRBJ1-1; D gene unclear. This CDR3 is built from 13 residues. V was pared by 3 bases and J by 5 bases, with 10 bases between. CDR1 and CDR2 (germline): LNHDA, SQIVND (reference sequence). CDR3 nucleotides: TGTGCCAGTAGTATGAACCGGGAAACTGAAGCTTTCTTT. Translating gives CASSMNRETEAFF.